The 14 T cell receptor beta chains given below trace back to one sample, sequenced in a study of blood T cell repertoires in COVID-19. Method: immunoSEQ multiplex PCR; TCRdb's copy keeps in-frame clones and lacks some. The table records tens of thousands of clones, approximately 86% of them present only once. Sequenced input: peripheral blood. These receptors originate from a man aged 40-49 years with COVID-19, enrolled during active disease.

The chain employs TRBV5-1 and TRBJ2-1; 7 bases align to TRBD1. After removal of 1 base from V and 5 bases from J, the junction contained 6 bases not matched to a gene. Germline lookup yields CDR1 SGHRS and CDR2 YFSETQ. The CDR3 has 15 residues. In DNA form, the CDR3 reads TGCGCCAGCAGCTTGACTTCAGGGGGTAACAATGAGCAGTTCTTC. It is translated as CASSLTSGGNNEQFF.

To note about this clone: The identical CDR3 is also encoded by other nucleotide sequences in the sample. This sequence joins TRBV6-5 and TRBJ2-7, with 8 bases identical to TRBD1. Germline values: CDR1 MNHEY, CDR2 SVGAGI. This CDR3 contains 14 residues. V shed 2 bases and J 3 bases; nucleotides not matched to a gene: 3. In DNA form, the CDR3 reads TGTGCCAGCAGTTACGGTACAGGGGGCTACGAGCAGTACTTC. Protein product: CASSYGTGGYEQYF.

In DNA, the CDR3 is TGTGCCAGTAGTATCCAAACGGGGGAGAGTTCACCCCTCCACTTT. Protein: CASSIQTGESSPLHF. V and J are TRBV19 and TRBJ1-6; a weak D match, TRBD1 (5 bases). The germline V gene has CDR1 LNHDA and CDR2 SQIVND (reference sequence). Trimming stripped 3 bases from V and 9 bases from J, with 15 bases between. The CDR3 consists of 15 residues.

The V gene is TRBV7-9, the J gene TRBJ2-7; the D gene is possibly TRBD1 (5 bases). Germline CDR1 SEHNR, CDR2 FQNEAQ (reference sequence). CDR3 length equals 15 residues. V lost 2 bases and J lost 5, with 16 bases in between. CDR3 sequence reads: CASSLTGQGLNEQYF. Written as DNA, the CDR3 is TGTGCCAGCAGCTTAACCGGGCAGGGTCTTAACGAGCAGTACTTC.

V gene TRBV12-5 combines with J gene TRBJ1-5; no definite D call. The CDR3 has 15 amino acids. Trimming took 6 bases from V and 4 from J, leaving 16 bases between them. Germline V lookup: CDR1 LGHNT, CDR2 FRNRAP. CDR3 sequence reads: CASGLEVGRNQPQHF. DNA of the CDR3: TGTGCTAGTGGCCTCGAGGTAGGCCGAAATCAGCCCCAGCATTTT.

The J gene is TRBJ2-7, the V gene TRBV3-1 (or the pseudogene TRBV3-2); TRBD1 matches at 8 bases. The CDR3 sequence is 14 residues long. CDR1 LGHDT and CDR2 YNNKEL come from the germline V gene (reference sequence). V shed 3 bases and J 6 bases; nucleotides not matched to a gene: 7. The CDR3 reads CASSQNGQGTEQYF. The CDR3 region has the DNA TGTGCCAGCAGCCAGAATGGACAGGGAACCGAGCAGTACTTC.

The chain uses TRBV11-3 and TRBJ2-3, with 13 bases identical to TRBD2. Germline V gene data show CDR1 as SGHNT and CDR2 as YENEEA. The V segment lost 0 bases and the J segment 3 bases; nucleotides outside the gene matches: 0. This CDR3 contains 16 residues. The chain's CDR3 is CASSLELAGGTDTQYF. The CDR3 DNA reads TGTGCCAGCAGCTTAGAACTAGCGGGGGGGACAGATACGCAGTATTTT.

J is TRBJ1-4 and V is TRBV6-5, with 9 bases matching TRBD1. V gave up 9 bases and J gave up 0 bases; unmatched junction bases: 5. Germline V gives CDR1 MNHEY, CDR2 SVGAGI. This CDR3 has 15 amino acids. The CDR3 sequence: CASTRDRATNEKLFF. CDR3 DNA: TGTGCCAGTACTAGGGACAGGGCAACTAATGAAAAACTGTTTTTT.

CDR3: CASSLPSNTGELFF. CDR3 bases: TGTGCCAGCAGCCTGCCTAGCAACACCGGGGAGCTGTTTTTT. V gene TRBV3-1 (or the pseudogene TRBV3-2) combines with J gene TRBJ2-2; weak D call: TRBD2 (5 bases). CDR1 and CDR2 from the germline V gene are LGHDT and YNNKEL (reference sequence). CDR3 size: 14 residues. With 4 bases removed from V and 2 bases from J, the gap between germline ends came to 8 bases.

The chain has TRBV5-1 and TRBJ2-1; TRBD2 agrees at 8 bases. Trimming took 3 bases from V and 7 from J; bases not matched to a gene: 9. Germline lookup yields CDR1 SGHRS and CDR2 YFSETQ. This CDR3 contains 15 residues. The CDR3 DNA reads TGCGCCAGCAGCTCCCCGGGACTAGGAATAAATGAGCAGTTCTTC. Amino acid sequence: CASSSPGLGINEQFF.

Here the CDR3 reads CASSPHQFGTEAFF. The CDR3 coding sequence is TGTGCCAGCAGCCCTCATCAATTCGGCACTGAAGCTTTCTTT. V usage is TRBV11-2 and J usage is TRBJ1-1; D is undetermined. The V gene lost 5 bases and the J gene lost 4 bases, with 14 bases spanning the gap. This CDR3 is built from 14 residues. CDR1 and CDR2 (germline): SGHAT, FQNNGV.

The gene calls are TRBV28 and TRBJ2-7; D perhaps matches TRBD1 (6 bases). The CDR3 runs 12 residues. Trimming removed 4 bases at V and 6 bases at J, with 10 bases between. Germline lookup yields CDR1 MDHEN and CDR2 SYDVKM. The CDR3 bases are TGTGCCAGCAGTTCACAGGGATCCGAGCAGTACTTC. This codes for CASSSQGSEQYF. Based on the CDR3 plus reference TRBV28 and TRBJ2-7, the full variable domain is DVKVTQSSRYLVKRTGEKVFLECVQDMDHENMFWYRQDPGLGLRLIYFSYDVKMKEKGDIPEGYSVSREKKERFSLILESASTNQTSMYLCASSSQGSEQYFGPGTRLTVT.

This sequence joins TRBV2 and TRBJ1-2; D not certain. The V end lost 3 bases, the J end lost 8 bases, and 16 bases lay between the germline ends. In germline, CDR1 is SNHLY, CDR2 FYNNEI. This CDR3 has 14 amino acids. The DNA for the CDR3 is TGTGCCAGCAGTGAGGGAGAAAAGGGATTCGGCTACACCTTC. Translated, it gives CASSEGEKGFGYTF. Variable domain in full (rest from reference TRBV2 and TRBJ1-2): EPEVTQTPSHQVTQMGQEVILRCVPISNHLYFYWYRQILGQKVEFLVSFYNNEISEKSEIFDDQFSVERPDGSNFTLKIRSTKLEDSAMYFCASSEGEKGFGYTFGSGTRLTVV.

The chain employs TRBV28 and TRBJ1-4; 9 positions agree with TRBD1. Germline CDR1 is MDHEN and CDR2 is SYDVKM. Trimming took 1 base from V and 17 from J; bases not matched to a gene: 5. This CDR3 spans 12 amino acids. The CDR3 DNA reads as TGTGCCAGCAGTTTATTTTCACAGGGGGCTTTTTTT. Amino acids: CASSLFSQGAFF. Using reference TRBV28 and TRBJ1-4 for the parts outside the CDR3, the full variable domain is DVKVTQSSRYLVKRTGEKVFLECVQDMDHENMFWYRQDPGLGLRLIYFSYDVKMKEKGDIPEGYSVSREKKERFSLILESASTNQTSMYLCASSLFSQGAFFGSGTQLSVL.